These 24 T cell receptor beta chains share one sample of origin, sequenced in a study of blood T cell repertoires in COVID-19. Method: immunoSEQ multiplex PCR; TCRdb's copy keeps in-frame clones and lacks some. Among some 530,000 clones listed, 75% to 90% were seen once. Material: PBMCs or T cells enriched from blood (not recorded which). These TCRs come from an older woman who had recovered from COVID-19.

The J gene is TRBJ2-1, the V gene TRBV19; D is possibly TRBD2 (7 bases). Trimming took 3 bases from V and 9 from J, leaving 12 bases between them. Germline assignment: CDR1 LNHDA and CDR2 SQIVND (reference sequence). The CDR3 has 13 residues. CDR3 coding DNA: TGTGCCAGTAGTATGGGGGGCGGGGGTGAGCAGTTCTTC. It is translated as CASSMGGGGEQFF.

The chain employs TRBV19 and TRBJ2-7; D not certain. CDR3 length: 13 amino acids. V was clipped by 7 bases and J by 0 bases, with 10 bases between them. Germline V gene data show CDR1 as LNHDA and CDR2 as SQIVND (reference sequence). Written as DNA, the CDR3 is TGTGCCAGTATGAACAGAAGCTCCTACGAGCAGTACGTC. It codes for CASMNRSSYEQYV.

This chain links TRBV4-1 with TRBJ2-2; D perhaps matches TRBD1 (5 bases). This CDR3 is built from 16 residues. CDR1 is MGHRA and CDR2 is YSYEKL in the germline V gene. V gave up 0 bases and J gave up 5 bases, with 13 bases separating them. The CDR3: CASSQESDSRTGELFF. The CDR3 bases are TGCGCCAGCAGCCAAGAAAGTGACAGCCGAACCGGGGAGCTGTTTTTT.

The rearrangement uses TRBV2 and TRBJ2-3; D unresolved. Trimming removed 2 bases from V and 0 bases from J, with 12 bases in between. This CDR3 has 16 amino acids. Germline V gene lookup returns CDR1 SNHLY and CDR2 FYNNEI. The CDR3 DNA reads TGTGCCAGCAGTGAACTTCACCGGTCTAGCACAGATACGCAGTATTTT. Translating it yields CASSELHRSSTDTQYF.

The chain carries TRBV27 and TRBJ1-5; D gene uncertain. The CDR3 extends over 13 amino acids. In germline, CDR1 is MNHEY, CDR2 SMNVEV (reference sequence). With 3 bases removed from V and 7 bases from J, the gap between germline ends came to 10 bases. This CDR3 reads CASSFGGGQPQHF. The CDR3 DNA reads TGTGCCAGCAGTTTTGGAGGCGGGCAGCCCCAGCATTTT.

This chain connects TRBV7-2 to TRBJ1-2; TRBD1 is a possible D gene (6 bases). The CDR3 runs to 12 residues. V lost 5 bases, J lost 4 bases, and 8 bases lay in between. Per the germline V gene, CDR1 is SGHTA and CDR2 is FQGNSA. CDR3 sequence (DNA): TGTGCCAGCAGCCCGACAGGCTATGGCTACACCTTC. Protein product: CASSPTGYGYTF.

The chain combines TRBV18 with TRBJ1-5; 8 nucleotides align to TRBD1. V was pared by 6 bases and J by 0 bases, with 10 bases of the junction left unmatched. CDR3 size: 17 residues. Germline V gene lookup returns CDR1 KGHSH and CDR2 LQKENI. The CDR3 loop is CASSPTRTGNSNQPQHF. CDR3 sequence (DNA): TGTGCCAGCTCTCCCACTCGGACAGGGAATAGCAATCAGCCCCAGCATTTT. The whole variable domain, remainder taken from reference TRBV18 and TRBJ1-5, is NAGVMQNPRHLVRRRGQEARLRCSPMKGHSHVYWYRQLPEEGLKFMVYLQKENIIDESGMPKERFSAEFPKEGPSILRIQQVVRGDSAAYFCASSPTRTGNSNQPQHFGDGTRLSIL.

This clone was seen a handful of times. Additional DNA sequences in this sample encode the identical CDR3. This chain uses TRBV3-1 (or the pseudogene TRBV3-2) with TRBJ1-3; TRBD1 agrees at 7 bases. Losses at the gene ends were 4 bases for V and 4 bases for J; bases not matched to a gene: 4. CDR1 LGHDT and CDR2 YNNKEL come from the germline V gene (reference sequence). The CDR3 is made up of 14 amino acids. CDR3 sequence (DNA): TGTGCCAGCAGCCGACAGGGATCGGGAAACACCATATATTTT. It yields the protein CASSRQGSGNTIYF.

This chain joins TRBV10-3 and TRBJ2-6; TRBD1 agrees at 12 bases. The V gene end was trimmed by 0 bases and the J gene end by 4 bases; junction bases not matched to a gene: 13. The CDR3 consists of 21 residues. Germline V gene lookup returns CDR1 ENHRY and CDR2 SYGVKD. CDR3 amino acids: CAISESGTGGLPVSGANVLTF. CDR3 sequence (DNA): TGTGCCATCAGTGAGTCTGGGACAGGGGGCCTACCGGTTTCCGGGGCCAACGTCCTGACTTTC.

For this clone: Other DNA variants within this sample encode the same CDR3. The V call is TRBV18, the J call TRBJ2-3; the match to TRBD2 covers 9 bases. V dropped 3 bases and J dropped 0; count of bases not matched to a gene: 4. The germline V gene has CDR1 KGHSH and CDR2 LQKENI. The CDR3 is made up of 16 amino acids. The CDR3 region is CASSPLAGPSTDTQYF. DNA of the CDR3: TGTGCCAGCTCACCGCTAGCGGGGCCCAGCACAGATACGCAGTATTTT.

In this sample, this clone turned up once. This rearrangement joins TRBV11-2 to TRBJ2-2; the D gene is possibly TRBD2 (6 bases). This CDR3 is built from 16 residues. Germline V gives CDR1 SGHAT, CDR2 FQNNGV. V was clipped by 6 bases and J by 4 bases, with 18 bases between them. CDR3 in DNA: TGTGCCAGCAGATCGAGACCGGGACTGAGCACCGGGGAGCTGTTTTTT. Translated, it gives CASRSRPGLSTGELFF.

The chain has TRBV3-1 (or the pseudogene TRBV3-2) and TRBJ2-3, with 7 bases matching TRBD2. Germline V gene sequence: CDR1 LGHDT, CDR2 YNNKEL (reference sequence). After removal of 4 bases from V and 2 bases from J, the junction contained 6 bases not matched to a gene. The CDR3 loop spans 15 amino acids. The CDR3 reads CASSLQGLSTDTQYF. The CDR3 nucleotides are TGTGCCAGCAGCCTCCAGGGACTATCCACAGATACGCAGTATTTT.

The V call is TRBV7-9, the J call TRBJ2-1, with D tentatively TRBD2 (6 bases). Trimming took off 3 bases at V and 2 bases at J, with 14 bases between the two ends. The CDR3 runs to 16 residues. From germline, CDR1 is SEHNR and CDR2 FQNEAQ (reference sequence). The CDR3 sequence is CASSFGGAEPYNEQFF. CDR3 in DNA: TGTGCCAGCAGCTTTGGAGGGGCGGAACCCTACAATGAGCAGTTCTTC. The whole variable domain, remainder taken from reference TRBV7-9 and TRBJ2-1, is DTGVSQNPRHKITKRGQNVTFRCDPISEHNRLYWYRQTLGQGPEFLTYFQNEAQLEKSRLLSDRFSAERPKGSFSTLEIQRTEQGDSAMYLCASSFGGAEPYNEQFFGPGTRLTVL.

For the CDR3, the DNA is TGTGCCAGCTCACCGACAACTGGGACAGGGGCTAACTATGGCTACACCTTC. Translating gives CASSPTTGTGANYGYTF. The V and J genes are TRBV18 and TRBJ1-2; 10 positions match TRBD1. J was trimmed by 0 bases and V by 3 bases; bases with no gene match: 7. Germline V gene lookup returns CDR1 KGHSH and CDR2 LQKENI. CDR3 length: 17 amino acids.

V usage is TRBV11-2 and J usage is TRBJ1-1; possibly TRBD1 for D (6 bases). The V and J ends lost 3 bases and 2 bases respectively, with 10 bases between them. This CDR3 contains 14 residues. The germline V gene encodes CDR1 SGHAT and CDR2 FQNNGV. The CDR3 loop reads CASSFQGINTEAFF. In nucleotides, the CDR3 is TGTGCCAGCAGCTTTCAGGGGATAAACACTGAAGCTTTCTTT.

This chain links TRBV28 with TRBJ1-1, with D possibly TRBD1 on 6 matching bases. The germline V and J ends were trimmed by 6 bases and 0 bases, with 11 bases remaining between them. There are 14 residues in the CDR3. Looked up from germline, CDR1 is MDHEN and CDR2 is SYDVKM. The CDR3 nucleotides are TGTGCCAGCAGAAAACAGGGCGTGAACACTGAAGCTTTCTTT. This sequence encodes CASRKQGVNTEAFF.

The V and J genes are TRBV18 and TRBJ2-2; TRBD1 agrees at 9 bases. V was pared by 6 bases and J by 5 bases, with 7 bases of the junction left unmatched. The CDR3 loop spans 15 amino acids. CDR1 and CDR2 from the germline V gene are KGHSH and LQKENI. This CDR3 is CASSPGQGRTGELFF. The CDR3 DNA is TGTGCCAGCTCGCCGGGACAGGGTCGTACCGGGGAGCTGTTTTTT.

V usage is TRBV27 and J usage is TRBJ1-2; 7 bases map to TRBD1. With 3 bases clipped from V and 7 bases from J, the junction kept 5 bases outside the gene matches. The CDR3 sequence is 13 residues long. The germline CDR1 and CDR2 sequences are MNHEY and SMNVEV (reference sequence). In nucleotides, the CDR3 is TGTGCCAGCAGTTTGTCAGGGGGTACTGGCTACACCTTC. Its protein is CASSLSGGTGYTF.

This rearrangement joins TRBV24-1 to TRBJ1-5, with D possibly being TRBD1 (5 bases). Trimming shortened V by 2 bases and J by 3 bases, and 13 bases separated the two germline ends. The germline gives CDR1 KGHDR, CDR2 SFDVKD. This CDR3 spans 16 amino acids. The CDR3 sequence is CATSDSKGKINQPQHF. The CDR3 bases are TGTGCCACCAGTGATTCTAAGGGGAAAATCAATCAGCCCCAGCATTTT.

The chain carries TRBV4-1 and TRBJ2-7, with 8 bases that match TRBD2. The CDR3 has 15 residues. Germline values: CDR1 MGHRA, CDR2 YSYEKL. After removal of 4 bases from V and 4 bases from J, the junction contained 9 bases not matched to a gene. CDR3 in amino acids: CASSPEEGLVYEQYF. The CDR3 nucleotides are TGCGCCAGCAGCCCCGAAGAGGGACTAGTGTACGAGCAGTACTTC.

This clone appeared a single time. The CDR3 reads CASSQDNRETGTREQYF. The CDR3 nucleotides read TGTGCCAGCAGCCAAGATAATCGGGAGACAGGGACTAGGGAGCAGTACTTC. This rearrangement joins TRBV3-1 (or the pseudogene TRBV3-2) to TRBJ2-7; D perhaps matches TRBD2 (8 bases). V lost 0 bases to trimming and J lost 7 bases, with 22 bases between them. Per germline, CDR1 LGHDT and CDR2 YNNKEL (reference sequence). The CDR3 spans 17 residues.

This clone was observed a handful of times. The chain recombines TRBV5-6 with TRBJ1-1, with 8 bases identical to TRBD1. The V and J ends lost 2 bases and 5 bases, in that order; junction bases with no gene match: 5. CDR1 is SGHDT and CDR2 is YYEEEE in the germline V gene. This CDR3 comprises 14 residues. The CDR3 DNA reads as TGTGCCAGCAGCTTAGGACAGGGTAGGACTGAAGCTTTCTTT. Its translation is CASSLGQGRTEAFF.

V usage is TRBV6-1 and J usage is TRBJ1-5, with D maybe TRBD1 (6 bases). Germline loops: CDR1 MNHNS, CDR2 SASEGT. Trimming cost V 6 bases and J 3 bases, with 15 bases left between them. The CDR3 is made up of 15 amino acids. CDR3 amino acids: CASSFSRTDNQPQHF. CDR3 bases: TGTGCCAGCAGCTTTTCTAGGACAGACAATCAGCCCCAGCATTTT.

The chain links TRBV2 to TRBJ2-3; 11 nucleotides agree with TRBD1. V shed 3 bases, J shed 7 bases, and the junction held 6 bases outside the gene matches. The length of the CDR3 is 15 residues. CDR1 and CDR2 from the germline V gene are SNHLY and FYNNEI. CDR3 loop: CASSDRTGGANTQYF. DNA for the CDR3: TGTGCCAGCAGTGACCGGACAGGGGGCGCTAATACGCAGTATTTT.